The sequence of this TCR beta chain was determined in a study of T cell repertoires in cytomegalovirus infection. Study at large: As its CMV epitopes, the study selected recently identified HLA-C-restricted and well-studied HLA-B-restricted targets. Public TCR beta signature analysis indicated the presence of both CMV infection and matching HLA type.

The study's findings and limits: It was HLA-C-restricted CMV-specific TCR beta clonotypes that dominated the response ex vivo.

The sample holds one count of this clonotype. Antigen: not known. CDR3 size: 15 residues. Germline values: CDR1 MGHRA, CDR2 YSYEKL. Between the trimmed V and J ends, which lost 3 bases and 7 bases, there was a span of 16 bases. Via MiXCR, TCRdb re-called the reads, giving one row per CDR3 protein. The sample records about 920,000 distinct CDR3 sequences, roughly 30% being singletons. The chain couples TRBV4-1 to TRBJ1-5; possible D gene TRBD1, 5 bases. This TCR was sampled from a human donor in good health (CMV status not recorded). Some clones in this sample may be carry-over from other donors' samples. The sequenced sample was cultured CD8+ T cells from PBMCs, obtained from culture after CMV antigen stimulation. CDR3 protein: CASSHPGLTSQPQHF. The CDR3 coding sequence is TGCGCCAGCAGCCACCCGGGACTTACTTCACAGCCCCAGCATTTT.